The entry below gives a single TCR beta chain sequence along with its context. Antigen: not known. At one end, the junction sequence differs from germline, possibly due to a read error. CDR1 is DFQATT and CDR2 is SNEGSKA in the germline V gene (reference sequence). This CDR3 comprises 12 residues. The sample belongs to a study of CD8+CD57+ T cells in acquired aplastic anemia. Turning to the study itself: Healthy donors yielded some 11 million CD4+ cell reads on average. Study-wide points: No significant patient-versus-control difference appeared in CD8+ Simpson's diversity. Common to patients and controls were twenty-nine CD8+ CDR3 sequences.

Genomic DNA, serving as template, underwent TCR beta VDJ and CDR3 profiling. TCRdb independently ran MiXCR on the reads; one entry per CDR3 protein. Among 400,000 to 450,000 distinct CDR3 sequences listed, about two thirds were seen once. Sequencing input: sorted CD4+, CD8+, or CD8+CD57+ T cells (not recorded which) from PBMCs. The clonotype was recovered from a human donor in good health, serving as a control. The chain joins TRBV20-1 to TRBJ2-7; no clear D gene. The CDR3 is CSAIPFMNKQYF. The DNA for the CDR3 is TGCAGCGCTATACCCTTTATGAACAAGCAGTACTTC.